These 21 T cell receptor beta chains came from one sample sequenced in a study of Graves' ophthalmopathy and Graves' hyperthyroidism. RNA served as the template for amplifying TCR beta CDR3 regions. A first-round RT-PCR used HTBI primers, followed by a second-round multiplex PCR. Using its own MiXCR run on the multiplex PCR reads, TCRdb lists one record per CDR3 protein. This table holds over 500,000 distinct CDR3 sequences, over 20% found once. The source material was peripheral blood. Source of these receptors: a woman aged 18-29 years with stable Graves' hyperthyroidism. Some clones in this sample may be carry-over from other donors' samples.

The chain is built from TRBV13 and TRBJ2-3, with D possibly TRBD2 on 5 matching bases. The germline V gene has CDR1 PRHDT and CDR2 FYEKMQ (reference sequence). V lost 1 base, J lost 2 bases, and 13 bases lay in between. The CDR3 length is 16 residues. This chain's CDR3 is CASSLVYGVNTDTQYF. DNA for the CDR3: TGTGCCAGCAGCTTAGTTTACGGGGTTAACACAGATACGCAGTATTTT. Full variable domain (outside the CDR3, taken from reference TRBV13 and TRBJ2-3): AAGVIQSPRHLIKEKRETATLKCYPIPRHDTVYWYQQGPGQDPQFLISFYEKMQSDKGSIPDRFSAQQFSDYHSELNMSSLELGDSALYFCASSLVYGVNTDTQYFGPGTRLTVL.

This clonotype was seen many times. This chain uses TRBV12-3 or TRBV12-4 with TRBJ2-6; D possibly matches TRBD1 or TRBD2 (5 bases each). The CDR3 totals 16 residues. V was shortened by 6 bases and J by 9 bases, with 21 bases between the two germline ends. This CDR3 is CASRGGSGTEDNVLTF. As DNA, the CDR3 is TGTGCCAGCAGGGGTGGATCCGGGACCGAAGACAACGTCCTGACTTTC.

In its sample, this clonotype was seen many times. This rearrangement joins TRBV12-3 or TRBV12-4 to TRBJ1-1; weak D call: TRBD1 (6 bases). The ends were cut back, 5 bases at V and 1 base at J, with 14 bases in the middle. This CDR3 spans 15 amino acids. The CDR3 sequence is CASSTSDSPNTEAFF. CDR3 sequence (DNA): TGTGCCAGCAGTACCTCGGACAGCCCGAACACTGAAGCTTTCTTT.

This clonotype was seen a few times. This chain joins TRBV20-1 and TRBJ2-2, with no clear D. V lost 0 bases and J 6 bases, leaving 11 bases between the germline ends. The CDR3 length is 14 residues. Germline V gene data show CDR1 as DFQATT and CDR2 as SNEGSKA (reference sequence). CDR3 DNA: TGCAGTGCTAGAGAGGGCACAAACGCCGGGGAGCTGTTTTTT. Its protein product is CSAREGTNAGELFF.

This clonotype was observed a handful of times. This chain uses TRBV6-5 with TRBJ2-2, with TRBD1 identical over 7 bases. Germline loops: CDR1 MNHEY, CDR2 SVGAGI. This CDR3 has 15 amino acids. The junction had 6 bases not matched to a gene; V was cut back by 0 bases and J by 8 bases. Here the CDR3 DNA reads TGTGCCAGCAGTTACTCGAGAGGGGGCGAGGGGGAGCTGTTTTTT. It codes for CASSYSRGGEGELFF.

The table lists this clonotype with many counts. This chain links TRBV6-1 with TRBJ1-2; weak D call: TRBD1 (5 bases). Germline lookup yields CDR1 MNHNS and CDR2 SASEGT. This CDR3 region has 14 residues. Trimming pared 2 bases from V and 4 bases from J, leaving 11 bases between. The CDR3 loop is CASSEYRGPYGYTF. CDR3 DNA sequence: TGTGCCAGCAGTGAATACCGGGGACCCTATGGCTACACCTTC.

There are many counts of this clonotype. This chain links TRBV5-1 with TRBJ1-6; 7 positions agree with TRBD1. With V trimmed by 1 base and J by 5 bases, 6 bases remained unmatched. The CDR3 contains 16 residues. CDR1 and CDR2 from the germline V gene are SGHRS and YFSETQ. CDR3 DNA sequence: TGCGCCAGCAGCTTGACCGGGACAGTAAATAATTCACCCCTCCACTTT. Translation: CASSLTGTVNNSPLHF.

This clonotype was observed a handful of times. The chain uses TRBV20-1 and TRBJ2-5; a weak D match, TRBD2 (6 bases). This CDR3 spans 17 amino acids. Trimming took off 3 bases at V and 4 bases at J, with 24 bases between the two ends. Germline loops: CDR1 DFQATT, CDR2 SNEGSKA (reference sequence). The CDR3 spells CSASTTLRSSDRETQYF. The CDR3 DNA sequence: TGCAGTGCTAGCACCACTCTTCGTTCTAGCGATCGAGAGACCCAGTACTTC.

This clonotype was seen at least ten times. This chain connects TRBV6-1 to TRBJ2-7, with unresolved D. CDR3 length: 15 residues. The V gene lost 5 bases and the J gene lost 5 bases, with 19 bases spanning the gap. CDR1 MNHNS and CDR2 SASEGT come from the germline V gene. CDR3 sequence (DNA): TGTGCCAGCAGTCCTAGAACAGAAGCTTTGAACGAGCAGTACTTC. Amino acids: CASSPRTEALNEQYF.

This clonotype showed up many times. The gene calls are TRBV20-1 and TRBJ2-5; TRBD1 or TRBD2 may be the D gene (5 bases each). This CDR3 contains 14 residues. Germline V lookup: CDR1 DFQATT, CDR2 SNEGSKA (reference sequence). V was pared by 0 bases and J by 5 bases, with 13 bases between. CDR3 sequence: CSARDIEWGETQYF. For the CDR3, the DNA is TGCAGTGCTAGAGATATAGAGTGGGGGGAGACCCAGTACTTC.

This clonotype was recorded at least ten times. The chain uses TRBV29-1 and TRBJ1-2, with no clear D. The germline gives CDR1 SQVTM, CDR2 ANQGSEA. The V gene lost 3 bases and the J gene lost 6 bases, with 11 bases spanning the gap. The CDR3 sequence is 12 residues long. CDR3 sequence reads: CSVDRGFHGYTF. In nucleotides, the CDR3 is TGCAGCGTTGACCGAGGATTCCATGGCTACACCTTC.

This clonotype was observed at least ten times. The V gene is TRBV20-1, the J gene TRBJ2-7; TRBD2 matches 7 bases. The CDR3 spans 14 residues. Per germline, CDR1 DFQATT and CDR2 SNEGSKA (reference sequence). V was clipped by 4 bases and J by 2 bases; unmatched bases: 8. The CDR3, as DNA: TGCAGTGCTAAGGGACTAACGGGCACCTACGAGCAGTACTTC. Amino acids: CSAKGLTGTYEQYF.

The gene calls are TRBV20-1 and TRBJ2-7, with 8 positions matching TRBD1. Germline trimming cut 6 bases from V and 1 base from J; bases unmatched to any gene: 5. This CDR3 has 13 amino acids. Per germline, CDR1 DFQATT and CDR2 SNEGSKA (reference sequence). The CDR3 sequence is CSALGDRSYEQYF. Written as DNA, the CDR3 is TGCAGTGCCCTGGGGGACAGGTCCTACGAGCAGTACTTC.

The table lists this clonotype with many counts. V and J are TRBV20-1 and TRBJ1-6, with D uncertain. Trimming shortened V by 1 base and J by 7 bases, and 17 bases separated the two germline ends. The CDR3 length is 16 residues. The germline V gene has CDR1 DFQATT and CDR2 SNEGSKA (reference sequence). CDR3 DNA: TGCAGTGCTAGAGCCTCAAGGACCCTGATGAATTCACCCCTCCACTTT. Amino acids: CSARASRTLMNSPLHF.

This clonotype was observed at least ten times. The genes are TRBV5-1 and TRBJ2-5; D may be TRBD1 (6 bases). Germline values: CDR1 SGHRS, CDR2 YFSETQ. The CDR3 is 14 amino acids. V was cut by 0 bases and J by 5 bases, with 11 bases left in between. The CDR3 nucleotides are TGCGCCAGCAGCTTGGACAGGGCCTATGAGACCCAGTACTTC. Encoded protein: CASSLDRAYETQYF.

On this clonotype: Being one base from a much bigger clone, this may be a read error. The CDR3 is CASRPGQGYYSPLHF. CDR3 nucleotides: TGTGCCAGTAGGCCCGGACAGGGCTATTATTCACCCCTCCACTTT. This chain links TRBV19 with TRBJ1-6; 8 bases match TRBD1. CDR3 length: 15 amino acids. The germline V gene has CDR1 LNHDA and CDR2 SQIVND (reference sequence).

The rearrangement joins TRBV12-5 to TRBJ1-1; 9 bases match TRBD1. The CDR3 loop spans 17 amino acids. Germline CDR1 and CDR2: LGHNT and FRNRAP. V was pared by 0 bases and J by 1 base, with 6 bases of the junction left unmatched. The CDR3 is CASGLVLGQGPNTEAFF. CDR3 sequence (DNA): TGTGCTAGTGGTTTGGTCCTGGGACAGGGACCGAACACTGAAGCTTTCTTT.

The V call is TRBV19, the J call TRBJ1-1, with TRBD1 as a possible D gene (6 bases). This CDR3 spans 14 amino acids. Germline CDR1 is LNHDA and CDR2 is SQIVND (reference sequence). The V end was cut by 5 bases, the J end by 5 bases, with 15 bases between. CDR3 sequence reads: CASSPWGLGTEAFF. CDR3 DNA sequence: TGTGCCAGTAGTCCATGGGGGCTAGGAACTGAAGCTTTCTTT.

This clonotype appeared a few times. A read error may account for a junction end that differs from germline. V gene TRBV30 combines with J gene TRBJ1-2; weak D call: TRBD1 (5 bases). This CDR3 contains 13 residues. The V gene's germline CDR1 is GTSNPN and CDR2 SVGIG (reference sequence). The CDR3 reads CARSPRQGGGYTF. In nucleotides, the CDR3 is TGTGCCCGGAGCCCCCGGCAGGGAGGCGGCTACACCTTC.

The chain employs TRBV11-1 and TRBJ2-7, with D uncertain. Germline assignment: CDR1 SGHAT and CDR2 FQDESV (reference sequence). Trimming took off 1 base at V and 0 bases at J, with 10 bases between the two ends. CDR3 size: 15 residues. CDR3 DNA sequence: TGTGCCAGCAGCTTAGACATGAGGAGCTCCTACGAGCAGTACTTC. This sequence encodes CASSLDMRSSYEQYF.

The sample holds many counts of this clonotype. The V gene is TRBV6-5, the J gene TRBJ1-5; perhaps TRBD1 as D (6 bases). V was cut by 2 bases and J by 4 bases, with 15 bases left in between. The CDR3 is made up of 16 amino acids. The germline gives CDR1 MNHEY, CDR2 SVGAGI. CDR3 nucleotides: TGTGCCAGCAGTTACCCGTGGACAGTAGCAAATCAGCCCCAGCATTTT. Residues: CASSYPWTVANQPQHF.